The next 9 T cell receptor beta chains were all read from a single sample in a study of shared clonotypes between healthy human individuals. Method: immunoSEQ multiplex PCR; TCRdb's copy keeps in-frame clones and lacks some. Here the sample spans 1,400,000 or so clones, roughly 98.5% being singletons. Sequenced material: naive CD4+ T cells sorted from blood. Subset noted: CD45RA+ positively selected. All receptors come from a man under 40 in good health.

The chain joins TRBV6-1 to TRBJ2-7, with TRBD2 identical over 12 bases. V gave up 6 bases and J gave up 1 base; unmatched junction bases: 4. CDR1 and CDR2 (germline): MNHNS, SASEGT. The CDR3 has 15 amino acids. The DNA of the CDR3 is TGTGCCAGCAGCGGGACTAGCGGGCATTCCTACGAGCAGTACTTC. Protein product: CASSGTSGHSYEQYF.

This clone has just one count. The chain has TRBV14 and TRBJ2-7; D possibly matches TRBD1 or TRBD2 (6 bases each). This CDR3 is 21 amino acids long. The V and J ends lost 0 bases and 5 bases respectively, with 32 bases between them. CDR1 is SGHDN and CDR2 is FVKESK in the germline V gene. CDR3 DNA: TGTGCCAGCAGCCAAGATATTCCCAGGGGCGGGATGTTGAGAGGATTCCACGAGCAGTACTTC. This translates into CASSQDIPRGGMLRGFHEQYF.

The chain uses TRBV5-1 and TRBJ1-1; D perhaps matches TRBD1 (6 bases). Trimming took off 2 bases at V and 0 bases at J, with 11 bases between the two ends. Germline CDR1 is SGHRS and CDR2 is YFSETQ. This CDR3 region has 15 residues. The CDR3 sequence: CASSFGGGLNTEAFF. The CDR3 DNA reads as TGCGCCAGCAGCTTCGGAGGGGGACTGAACACTGAAGCTTTCTTT.

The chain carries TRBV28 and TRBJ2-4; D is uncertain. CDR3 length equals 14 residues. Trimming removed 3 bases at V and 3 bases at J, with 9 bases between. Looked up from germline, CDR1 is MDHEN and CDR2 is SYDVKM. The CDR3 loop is CASSFRIDKNIQYF. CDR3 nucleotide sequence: TGTGCCAGCAGTTTTAGGATTGACAAAAACATTCAGTACTTC.

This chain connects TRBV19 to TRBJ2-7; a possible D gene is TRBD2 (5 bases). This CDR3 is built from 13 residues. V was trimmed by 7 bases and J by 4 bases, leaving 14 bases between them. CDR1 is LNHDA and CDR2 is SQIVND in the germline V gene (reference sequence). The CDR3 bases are TGTGCCAGTACACGTAGCGTGGGGTACGAGCAGTACTTC. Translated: CASTRSVGYEQYF.

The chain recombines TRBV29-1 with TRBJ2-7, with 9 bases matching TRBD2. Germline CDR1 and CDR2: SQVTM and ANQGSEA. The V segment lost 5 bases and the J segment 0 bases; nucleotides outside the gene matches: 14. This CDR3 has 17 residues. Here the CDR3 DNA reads TGCAGCGTTCGACAGGGCCTCGGGACTAGCCGCTCCTACGAGCAGTACTTC. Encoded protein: CSVRQGLGTSRSYEQYF.

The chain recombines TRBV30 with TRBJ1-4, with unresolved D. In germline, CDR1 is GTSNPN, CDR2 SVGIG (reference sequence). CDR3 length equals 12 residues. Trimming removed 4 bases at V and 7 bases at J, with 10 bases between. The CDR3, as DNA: TGTGCCTGGAAAAGGAGTAGTGAAAAACTGTTTTTT. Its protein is CAWKRSSEKLFF.

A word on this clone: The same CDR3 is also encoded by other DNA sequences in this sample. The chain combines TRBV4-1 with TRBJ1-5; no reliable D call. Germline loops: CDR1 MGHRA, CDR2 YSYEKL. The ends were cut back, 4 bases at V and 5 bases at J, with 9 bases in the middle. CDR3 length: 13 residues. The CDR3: CASSLGLDQPQHF. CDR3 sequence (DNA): TGCGCCAGCAGCCTGGGGTTGGATCAGCCCCAGCATTTT.

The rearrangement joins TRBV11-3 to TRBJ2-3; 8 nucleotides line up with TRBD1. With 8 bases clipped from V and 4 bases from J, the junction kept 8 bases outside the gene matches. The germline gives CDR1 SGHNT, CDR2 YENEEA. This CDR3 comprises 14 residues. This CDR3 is CASANRGISDTQYF. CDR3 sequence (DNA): TGTGCCAGCGCCAACAGGGGGATCTCAGATACGCAGTATTTT.